This T cell receptor beta chain stems from a study of beta chain features in type 1 diabetes. Broader study findings: All four CD4+ subsets from Type 1 diabetes patients carried moderately but significantly shorter TCRB CDR3s. A closer apparent resemblance between naive, central memory and Treg TCRB repertoires was seen in patients than in healthy donors.

Turning to this clone: Its matching antigen is unknown.

Germline lookup yields CDR1 WSHSY and CDR2 SAAADI. The CDR3 is 13 amino acids. The junction had 2 bases not matched to a gene; V was cut back by 7 bases and J by 3 bases. The whole isolated RNA underwent reverse transcription, so sequencing captured expressed TCRB transcripts. The average read count of naive, central memory and regulatory T cell samples was a few million. TCRdb's table, derived via immunoSEQ multiplex PCR, lists solely in-frame clones and lacks some. This sample has hundreds of thousands of clones, with roughly 12% found just once. Sequencing was performed on naive CD4+ T cells from blood. The V gene is TRBV10-2, the J gene TRBJ2-1, with 8 bases that match TRBD2. This TCR derives from a man younger than 30 with type 1 diabetes. CDR3: CASTSGGYNEQFF. The CDR3 DNA is TGCGCCAGCACAAGCGGGGGCTACAATGAGCAGTTCTTC.